The next 17 T cell receptor beta chains were all read from a single sample in a study of blood T cell repertoires in COVID-19. The method was immunoSEQ multiplex PCR; TCRdb's version includes in-frame clones alone and lacks a portion of them. The top ten hold around 10% of the sample, which has some 320,000 clones, nearly 90% seen once. The material sequenced was peripheral blood. Receptor source: a woman aged 30 to 39 with COVID-19, enrolled during active disease.

The rearrangement links TRBV10-2 to TRBJ1-1, with 8 bases lining up with TRBD1. With 5 bases clipped from V and 6 bases from J, the junction kept 8 bases outside the gene matches. Germline assignment: CDR1 WSHSY and CDR2 SAAADI. The CDR3 covers 14 residues. CDR3 amino acids: CASSKTRGLSEAFF. CDR3 nucleotide sequence: TGCGCCAGCAGTAAGACCAGGGGGCTCTCTGAAGCTTTCTTT.

The J gene is TRBJ2-5, the V gene TRBV28; 8 bases are shared with TRBD1. CDR3 size: 16 residues. Germline CDR1 reads MDHEN; CDR2 reads SYDVKM. V was pared by 5 bases and J by 5 bases, with 13 bases of the junction left unmatched. CDR3 coding DNA: TGTGCCAGCAGTCCCCCCCGGACAGGGCTAGTGGAGACCCAGTACTTC. Its translation: CASSPPRTGLVETQYF.

The chain recombines TRBV5-1 with TRBJ1-3; 9 nucleotides align to TRBD1. The CDR3 contains 14 residues. Germline V CDR1 and CDR2: SGHRS, YFSETQ. Germline trimming cut 4 bases from V and 8 bases from J; bases unmatched to any gene: 7. The CDR3: CASSPGTGLDTIYF. In nucleotides, the CDR3 is TGCGCCAGCAGCCCGGGGACAGGGCTAGACACCATATATTTT.

The rearrangement joins TRBV18 to TRBJ2-7; 8 nucleotides agree with TRBD1. Per germline, CDR1 KGHSH and CDR2 LQKENI. V shed 8 bases, J shed 4 bases, and the junction held 7 bases outside the gene matches. The CDR3 has 13 residues. The CDR3 DNA follows: TGTGCCAGCAGAGGACAGGGAAATTACGAGCAGTACTTC. Translating gives CASRGQGNYEQYF.

V and J are TRBV6-5 and TRBJ2-1, with 8 nucleotides matching TRBD2. Germline V gene sequence: CDR1 MNHEY, CDR2 SVGAGI. V was clipped by 7 bases and J by 12 bases; unmatched bases: 17. The CDR3 is made up of 15 amino acids. CDR3 bases: TGTGCCAGCACCTTACTAGCGGTCAACTCACGGCGGCAGTTCTTC. This sequence encodes CASTLLAVNSRRQFF.

This clone was observed a single time. J is TRBJ2-1 and V is TRBV5-4; weak D call: TRBD1 (6 bases). The CDR3 covers 17 residues. CDR1 and CDR2 from the germline V gene are SGHNT and YYREEE (reference sequence). V lost 0 bases, J lost 5 bases, and 18 bases lay in between. CDR3 region: CASSLVGGRVYNNEQFF. CDR3 nucleotides: TGTGCCAGCAGCTTGGTAGGGGGTCGGGTTTATAACAATGAGCAGTTCTTC.

The V call is TRBV30, the J call TRBJ1-1; D uncertain. V was clipped by 0 bases and J by 3 bases, with 8 bases between them. Per the germline V gene, CDR1 is GTSNPN and CDR2 is SVGIG (reference sequence). The CDR3 extends over 13 amino acids. CDR3: CAWSVRTYTEAFF. CDR3 nucleotides: TGTGCCTGGAGTGTTCGAACTTACACTGAAGCTTTCTTT.

This clone came up once. The rearrangement uses TRBV6-4 and TRBJ1-5, with TRBD1 as a possible D gene (5 bases). The CDR3 length is 13 residues. CDR1 and CDR2 (germline): MRHNA, SNTAGT. Trimming shortened V by 4 bases and J by 6 bases, and 10 bases separated the two germline ends. CDR3 DNA sequence: TGTGCCAGCAGTGTCGTCGGGGGTCAGCCCCAGCATTTT. Translation: CASSVVGGQPQHF.

J is TRBJ2-2 and V is TRBV3-1 (or the pseudogene TRBV3-2), with a weak D call TRBD1 (5 bases). From germline, CDR1 is LGHDT and CDR2 YNNKEL (reference sequence). Between the trimmed V and J ends, which lost 4 bases and 2 bases, there was a span of 8 bases. This CDR3 contains 14 residues. CDR3 DNA sequence: TGTGCCAGCAGCCCCAGGGCCAACACCGGGGAGCTGTTTTTT. This codes for CASSPRANTGELFF.

This chain joins TRBV10-3 and TRBJ2-1; TRBD2 is a possible D gene (5 bases). This CDR3 is 16 amino acids long. The V end lost 5 bases, the J end lost 5 bases, and 19 bases lay between the germline ends. The germline V gene has CDR1 ENHRY and CDR2 SYGVKD. In DNA form, the CDR3 reads TGTGCCATCAGTAAACCGACGGGAATTAACCACAATGAGCAGTTCTTC. This encodes CAISKPTGINHNEQFF.

The chain couples TRBV6-1 to TRBJ2-5; 13 nucleotides agree with TRBD2. The junction had 8 bases not matched to a gene; V was cut back by 2 bases and J by 2 bases. This CDR3 has 18 amino acids. Germline-derived CDR1 and CDR2 are MNHNS and SASEGT. This chain's CDR3 is CASSEFTSGGAGQETQYF. Written as DNA, the CDR3 is TGTGCCAGCAGTGAATTCACTAGCGGGGGGGCAGGGCAAGAGACCCAGTACTTC.

The chain combines TRBV27 with TRBJ2-5; 9 nucleotides align to TRBD2. The CDR3 has 17 amino acids. V lost 2 bases, J lost 5 bases, and 12 bases stayed unmatched. The germline gives CDR1 MNHEY, CDR2 SMNVEV (reference sequence). The CDR3 region has the DNA TGTGCCAGCAGTTTAGGTGCGGTAGCGGGGGCCCGGGAGACCCAGTACTTC. Translating gives CASSLGAVAGARETQYF.

This clone has only one observation. V is TRBV27 and J is TRBJ2-7, with 9 positions matching TRBD1. J was trimmed by 5 bases and V by 4 bases; bases with no gene match: 6. Germline CDR1 reads MNHEY; CDR2 reads SMNVEV (reference sequence). The CDR3 is 14 amino acids. The CDR3 reads CASSWGQGTHEQYF. In nucleotides, the CDR3 is TGTGCCAGCAGTTGGGGACAGGGTACCCACGAGCAGTACTTC.

The V gene is TRBV5-6, the J gene TRBJ1-1; D gene unclear. V gave up 1 base and J gave up 4 bases, with 8 bases separating them. CDR3 length: 13 amino acids. CDR1 and CDR2 from the germline V gene are SGHDT and YYEEEE. CDR3 nucleotide sequence: TGTGCCAGCAGCTTGTCGGGAGGCACTGAAGCTTTCTTT. Translating gives CASSLSGGTEAFF. The whole variable domain, remainder taken from reference TRBV5-6 and TRBJ1-1, is DAGVTQSPTHLIKTRGQQVTLRCSPKSGHDTVSWYQQALGQGPQFIFQYYEEEERQRGNFPDRFSGHQFPNYSSELNVNALLLGDSALYLCASSLSGGTEAFFGQGTRLTVV.

V gene TRBV27 combines with J gene TRBJ1-2; possibly TRBD1 for D (6 bases). Germline V lookup: CDR1 MNHEY, CDR2 SMNVEV (reference sequence). Trimming left V 4 bases short and J 6 bases short, with 15 bases between. The CDR3 length is 14 residues. CDR3 sequence: CASSSLRDTDGYTF. The CDR3 DNA sequence: TGTGCCAGCAGTTCCCTCCGGGACACTGATGGCTACACCTTC.

This chain joins TRBV5-6 and TRBJ2-2, with 7 nucleotides matching TRBD1. The V gene's germline CDR1 is SGHDT and CDR2 YYEEEE. Trimming cost V 4 bases and J 2 bases; bases outside gene matches: 5. The CDR3 is 15 residues long. CDR3 DNA: TGTGCCAGCAGCCCGTACAGGGGAAACACCGGGGAGCTGTTTTTT. As protein: CASSPYRGNTGELFF.

This rearrangement joins TRBV7-6 to TRBJ2-1; TRBD1 agrees at 11 bases. CDR3 length: 19 residues. V shed 2 bases, J shed 8 bases, and the junction held 17 bases outside the gene matches. Looked up from germline, CDR1 is SGHVS and CDR2 is FNYEAQ. CDR3 nucleotide sequence: TGTGCCAGCAGCTTACCCGTCGCCGGAGTTGGGACAGGGGGGTATGAGCAGTTCTTC. Translated: CASSLPVAGVGTGGYEQFF.